One T cell receptor beta chain is described in this entry. As yet, its antigen is unknown. The data are from a study of vaccination and CD4 T cells after COVID-19. Study background: Six males and four females, two of them Hispanic, were enrolled as convalescents.

The V end was cut by 10 bases, the J end by 4 bases, with 19 bases between. The CDR3 totals 15 residues. The germline V gene encodes CDR1 LNHDA and CDR2 SQIVND (reference sequence). Cultured CD4+ T cell DNA was sequenced using the Oncomine TCR Beta short-read assay. TCRdb recomputed calls from the PCR reads with MiXCR, one row per CDR3 protein. The data contain 10,000 to 15,000 distinct CDR3 sequences, about two fifths of them singletons. Stated treatment: roughly 10-day PBMC culture with coronavirus spike peptide pools or control peptides (ViraFEST assay). This clonotype was sampled from a human donor who had recovered from COVID-19. This specimen consisted of CD4+ T cells from blood, cultured in vitro, obtained before SARS-CoV-2 vaccination. The chain uses TRBV19 and TRBJ2-2; the D gene is possibly TRBD2 (8 bases). This chain's CDR3 is CATKRGLAGTGELFF. DNA of the CDR3: TGTGCCACCAAAAGGGGGCTAGCGGGCACCGGGGAGCTGTTTTTT.